Presented here are 16 T cell receptor beta chains from one specimen sequenced in a study of blood T cell repertoires in COVID-19. Some clones are missing from TCRdb's copy, which holds only in-frame ones; the method was immunoSEQ multiplex PCR. The sample holds a few hundred thousand clones; approximately 86% are singletons and the top ten take approximately 2%. Sequences were obtained from peripheral blood. Receptor source: a man under 40 with active or convalescent COVID-19.

This chain uses TRBV27 with TRBJ2-2; 8 positions agree with TRBD1. The CDR3 extends over 19 amino acids. Germline V gene lookup returns CDR1 MNHEY and CDR2 SMNVEV (reference sequence). The V and J ends lost 4 bases and 4 bases, in that order; junction bases with no gene match: 17. CDR3 region: CASSSGTLSGQAATGELFF. In nucleotides, the CDR3 is TGTGCCAGCAGTTCAGGGACTCTGTCGGGACAGGCTGCCACCGGGGAGCTGTTTTTT.

The chain joins TRBV10-2 to TRBJ1-3; 7 positions agree with TRBD1. Trimming cost V 2 bases and J 6 bases; bases outside gene matches: 4. Germline assignment: CDR1 WSHSY and CDR2 SAAADI. The CDR3 is made up of 14 amino acids. CDR3 loop: CASSEDRDENTIYF. In nucleotides, the CDR3 is TGCGCCAGCAGTGAGGACAGGGACGAAAACACCATATATTTT.

The gene calls are TRBV29-1 and TRBJ1-5; D unresolved. The CDR3 runs 13 residues. The germline V gene encodes CDR1 SQVTM and CDR2 ANQGSEA. V lost 4 bases, J lost 2 bases, and 9 bases lay in between. DNA of the CDR3: TGCAGCGTTGGCCTCGGGGGCAATCAGCCCCAGCATTTT. Protein: CSVGLGGNQPQHF.

The gene calls are TRBV19 and TRBJ2-5; a possible D gene is TRBD1 (6 bases). Germline lookup yields CDR1 LNHDA and CDR2 SQIVND (reference sequence). The ends were cut back, 8 bases at V and 8 bases at J, with 12 bases in the middle. This CDR3 is built from 11 residues. DNA of the CDR3: TGTGCCAGTCAACAACAGGGAACCCAGTACTTC. This encodes CASQQQGTQYF.

Points on this clone: The sample holds other DNA sequences that translate to the same CDR3. V usage is TRBV12-3 or TRBV12-4 and J usage is TRBJ1-5; D not certain. The V end was cut by 2 bases, the J end by 4 bases, with 6 bases between. This CDR3 contains 13 residues. In DNA form, the CDR3 reads TGTGCCAGCAGTTTATCAGAAAATCAGCCCCAGCATTTT. This gives the protein CASSLSENQPQHF.

This clone showed up many times. This rearrangement joins TRBV29-1 to TRBJ2-7, with D possibly being TRBD2 (5 bases). Trimming stripped 0 bases from V and 1 base from J, with 7 bases between. The length of the CDR3 is 13 residues. CDR1 is SQVTM, CDR2 ANQGSEA, per germline. CDR3 sequence (DNA): TGCAGCGTTGAAGATCGGGAATCCTACGAGCAGTACTTC. Amino acids: CSVEDRESYEQYF.

V is TRBV5-4 and J is TRBJ1-1; D may be TRBD1 (6 bases). V shed 0 bases and J shed 1 base, with 10 bases lying between them. This CDR3 has 15 amino acids. CDR1 is SGHNT, CDR2 YYREEE, per germline (reference sequence). The chain's CDR3 is CASSLANRENTEAFF. CDR3 DNA sequence: TGTGCCAGCAGCTTGGCCAACAGGGAGAACACTGAAGCTTTCTTT.

This chain links TRBV3-1 (or the pseudogene TRBV3-2) with TRBJ1-2, with 7 positions matching TRBD1. The CDR3 is 15 amino acids. Losses at the gene ends were 1 base for V and 6 bases for J; bases not matched to a gene: 8. Looked up from germline, CDR1 is LGHDT and CDR2 is YNNKEL (reference sequence). The CDR3 spells CASSQGIGDSHGYTF. DNA of the CDR3: TGTGCCAGCAGCCAAGGAATCGGGGACAGTCATGGCTACACCTTC.

The J gene is TRBJ1-2, the V gene TRBV4-1; 7 bases fit TRBD1. The CDR3 is made up of 14 amino acids. The germline V gene has CDR1 MGHRA and CDR2 YSYEKL. Trimming cost V 3 bases and J 8 bases; bases outside gene matches: 9. CDR3 amino acids: CASSQTGKFYGYTF. The CDR3 region has the DNA TGCGCCAGCAGCCAGACAGGGAAGTTTTACGGCTACACCTTC.

The gene calls are TRBV19 and TRBJ2-3, with 8 bases aligning to TRBD2. The CDR3 covers 15 residues. Trimming removed 3 bases from V and 2 bases from J; junction bases left unmatched: 4. Germline values: CDR1 LNHDA, CDR2 SQIVND (reference sequence). The CDR3 sequence: CASSISGGITDTQYF. The CDR3 nucleotides read TGTGCCAGTAGTATCAGCGGGGGAATCACAGATACGCAGTATTTT.

The V and J genes are TRBV14 and TRBJ2-3; 10 bases are shared with TRBD1. V trimming: 2 bases; J trimming: 4 bases; junction bases outside the gene matches: 6. CDR3 length: 16 amino acids. Per the germline V gene, CDR1 is SGHDN and CDR2 is FVKESK. The CDR3 nucleotides read TGTGCCAGCAGCCAATATAGGACAGGGGGACCAGATACGCAGTATTTT. Translated: CASSQYRTGGPDTQYF. Variable domain in full (rest from reference TRBV14 and TRBJ2-3): EAGVTQFPSHSVIEKGQTVTLRCDPISGHDNLYWYRRVMGKEIKFLLHFVKESKQDESGMPNNRFLAERTGGTYSTLKVQPAELEDSGVYFCASSQYRTGGPDTQYFGPGTRLTVL.

The rearrangement links TRBV6-1 to TRBJ1-6, with 8 bases aligning to TRBD1. With V trimmed by 0 bases and J by 7 bases, 2 bases remained unmatched. CDR1 is MNHNS and CDR2 is SASEGT in the germline V gene. The CDR3 has 15 amino acids. CDR3 nucleotides: TGTGCCAGCAGTGAAGCACGACAGGGGAATTCACCCCTCCACTTT. This encodes CASSEARQGNSPLHF.

V and J are TRBV18 and TRBJ2-7, with D possibly matching TRBD1 (5 bases). The CDR3 extends over 12 amino acids. Germline V gives CDR1 KGHSH, CDR2 LQKENI. The V and J ends lost 3 bases and 3 bases respectively, with 6 bases between them. DNA for the CDR3: TGTGCCAGCTCACCGACAGTCTACGAGCAGTACTTC. It codes for CASSPTVYEQYF. The full variable domain, rest sourced from reference TRBV18 and TRBJ2-7, is NAGVMQNPRHLVRRRGQEARLRCSPMKGHSHVYWYRQLPEEGLKFMVYLQKENIIDESGMPKERFSAEFPKEGPSILRIQQVVRGDSAAYFCASSPTVYEQYFGPGTRLTVT.

The V call is TRBV24-1, the J call TRBJ2-3; possible D gene TRBD1, 7 bases. The V end was cut by 8 bases, the J end by 4 bases, with 12 bases between. The CDR3 extends over 13 amino acids. Germline lookup yields CDR1 KGHDR and CDR2 SFDVKD. The CDR3 DNA is TGTGCCACCATGCGGGACAGTTCAGATACGCAGTATTTT. Translated: CATMRDSSDTQYF.

A single count supports this clone. The rearrangement joins TRBV18 to TRBJ1-2; TRBD1 is a possible D gene (6 bases). From germline, CDR1 is KGHSH and CDR2 LQKENI. The CDR3 is made up of 14 amino acids. Deletions cut 0 bases from V and 6 bases from J, with 11 bases between. CDR3 in DNA: TGTGCCAGCTCACCACCTGGGACATTCGATGGCTACACCTTC. Amino acids: CASSPPGTFDGYTF.

The V call is TRBV6-2 or TRBV6-3, the J call TRBJ2-7, with D perhaps TRBD1 (6 bases). Germline V CDR1 and CDR2: MNHEY, SVGEGT. V shed 4 bases and J shed 3 bases, with 13 bases lying between them. The CDR3 consists of 14 residues. The CDR3, as DNA: TGTGCCAGCAGTTCTGTGGGACATGACTACGAGCAGTACTTC. Residues: CASSSVGHDYEQYF.